This T cell receptor beta chain came from a study of shared clonotypes between healthy human individuals. Positively selected for CCR7, the CD45RO-negative cells used as naive CD8 cells excluded terminally differentiated effector memory CD45RA+ cells. Of note for this clone: Other DNA sequences in this specimen translate into the identical CDR3.

Some 30,000 T cell genomes, or around 180 ng DNA, went into the sorted-subset replicate PCRs. In the authors' workflow: Sequence data from immunoSEQ were junction-only and lacked quality scores; consequently, filtering differed. Here immunoSEQ multiplex PCR was the method, and the copy in TCRdb shows in-frame clones only, minus some. V and J calls and clone size are those listed in that table; D and trimming were worked out from the DNA. Counted here are some 1,900,000 clones, roughly 95% occurring once; the ten biggest clones make up around 1%. CDR1 is MNHEY, CDR2 SMNVEV, per germline (reference sequence). V shed 6 bases, J shed 4 bases, and the junction held 8 bases outside the gene matches. This CDR3 is built from 14 residues.

The chain combines TRBV27 with TRBJ2-7, with TRBD1 identical over 8 bases. The sample taken for sequencing was naive CD8+ T cells sorted from blood. The receptor's source is a man between 18 and 29 years old in good health. CDR3 in amino acids: CASSLGQGLYEQYF. CDR3 sequence (DNA): TGTGCCAGCAGCCTAGGACAGGGTTTATACGAGCAGTACTTC.